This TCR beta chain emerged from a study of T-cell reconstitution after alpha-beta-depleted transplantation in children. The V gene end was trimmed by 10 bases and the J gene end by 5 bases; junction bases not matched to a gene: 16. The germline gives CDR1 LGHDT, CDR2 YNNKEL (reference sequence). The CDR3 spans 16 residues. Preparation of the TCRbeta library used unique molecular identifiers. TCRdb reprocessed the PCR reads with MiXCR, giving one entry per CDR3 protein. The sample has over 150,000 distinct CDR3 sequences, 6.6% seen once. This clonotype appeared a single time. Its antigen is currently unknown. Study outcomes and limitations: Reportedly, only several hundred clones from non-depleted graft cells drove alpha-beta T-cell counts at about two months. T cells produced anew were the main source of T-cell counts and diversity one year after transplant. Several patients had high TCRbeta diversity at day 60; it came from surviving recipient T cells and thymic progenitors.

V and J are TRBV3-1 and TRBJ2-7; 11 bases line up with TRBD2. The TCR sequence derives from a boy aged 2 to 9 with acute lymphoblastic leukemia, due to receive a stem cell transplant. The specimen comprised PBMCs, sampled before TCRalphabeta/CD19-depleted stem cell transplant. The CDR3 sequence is CATTQVTSGSRNEQYF. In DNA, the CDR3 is TGTGCCACCACCCAAGTTACTAGCGGGAGTCGAAACGAGCAGTACTTC.